The 19 T cell receptor beta chains reported below all come from one sample, sequenced in a study of T cells in Graves' hyperthyroidism and ophthalmopathy (dated by TCRdb to about 2019). Library generation was performed with multiplex PCR. Sequencing was carried out with an Illumina HiSeq 2000. The TCR beta CDR3 regions were amplified from the RNA transcripts. A first-round RT-PCR of the TCR CDR3 used the HTBI primer set with the Qiagen OneStep RT-PCR kit. TCRdb cleaned the public reads at Q25 with fastp, built clones with MiXCR and kept in-frame beta chains. Each entry merges the rows of one CDR3 protein and shows their most common DNA and genes. A total of under 400,000 distinct CDR3 sequences appear in this sample, approximately 13% of them only once. Together, the top ten hold 9.2% of the sample. The sequenced material came from blood. The receptors come from a woman aged 18-29 years with Graves' hyperthyroidism.

This clonotype showed up many times. The chain is built from TRBV7-9 and TRBJ2-7; the D gene is possibly TRBD2 (5 bases). The V end lost 7 bases, the J end lost 2 bases, and 18 bases lay between the germline ends. The CDR3 consists of 15 residues. CDR1 and CDR2 from the germline V gene are SEHNR and FQNEAQ (reference sequence). The CDR3 loop reads CASKLGPEGTYEQYF. In nucleotides, the CDR3 is TGTGCCAGCAAGCTAGGTCCTGAGGGAACCTACGAGCAGTACTTC.

This clonotype was recorded at least ten times. This sequence joins TRBV28 and TRBJ2-1; 10 positions agree with TRBD1. J was trimmed by 4 bases and V by 7 bases; bases with no gene match: 7. The CDR3 length is 15 residues. Germline V gives CDR1 MDHEN, CDR2 SYDVKM. The CDR3: CASKDRGTLYNEQFF. DNA for the CDR3: TGTGCCAGCAAGGACAGGGGGACTCTTTACAATGAGCAGTTCTTC.

This clonotype occurred many times. The rearrangement uses TRBV2 and TRBJ1-5; no definite D call. V was pared by 2 bases and J by 10 bases, with 12 bases between. Germline CDR1 SNHLY, CDR2 FYNNEI. The CDR3 length is 13 residues. The CDR3 nucleotides read TGTGCCAGCAGTGAATTCGAGGGATATCCCCAGCATTTT. Its protein product is CASSEFEGYPQHF.

In this sample, this clonotype turned up a few times. The genes are TRBV27 and TRBJ1-1; no clear D gene. CDR1 and CDR2 (germline): MNHEY, SMNVEV (reference sequence). CDR3 length equals 13 residues. Trimming removed 3 bases from V and 4 bases from J, with 9 bases in between. The CDR3 reads CASSFSVITEAFF. CDR3 coding DNA: TGTGCCAGCAGTTTTTCAGTGATCACTGAAGCTTTCTTT.

This clonotype was detected ten times or more. This rearrangement joins TRBV30 to TRBJ1-3; D gene uncertain. The CDR3 runs 12 residues. Trimming shortened V by 0 bases and J by 4 bases, and 4 bases separated the two germline ends. Germline CDR1 GTSNPN, CDR2 SVGIG (reference sequence). The DNA for the CDR3 is TGTGCCTGGAGTGTGTCGGGAAACACCATATATTTT. It yields the protein CAWSVSGNTIYF.

The V and J genes are TRBV28 and TRBJ2-2; D call uncertain. CDR3 length: 13 residues. CDR1 and CDR2 from the germline V gene are MDHEN and SYDVKM. V gave up 6 bases and J gave up 5 bases, with 10 bases separating them. The CDR3 DNA sequence: TGTGCCAGCAGGCCCGACTTGACCGGGGAGCTGTTTTTT. Its translation: CASRPDLTGELFF.

The sample holds many counts of this clonotype. J is TRBJ1-2 and V is TRBV2; D is ambiguous. V was trimmed by 3 bases and J by 8 bases, leaving 10 bases between them. The CDR3 is 12 residues long. CDR1 SNHLY and CDR2 FYNNEI come from the germline V gene. This CDR3 reads CASSEGSRGYTF. CDR3 in DNA: TGTGCCAGCAGTGAGGGCTCTAGGGGCTACACCTTC.

This clonotype appeared many times. The V call is TRBV3-1, the J call TRBJ1-5; D might be TRBD1 (5 bases). There are 16 residues in the CDR3. CDR1 is LGHDT and CDR2 is YNNKEL in the germline V gene (reference sequence). Trimming shortened V by 0 bases and J by 1 base, and 10 bases separated the two germline ends. CDR3 amino acids: CASSQDGGGSNQPQHF. CDR3 bases: TGTGCCAGCAGCCAAGATGGGGGAGGCAGCAATCAGCCCCAGCATTTT.

This clonotype came up many times. The chain is built from TRBV11-2 and TRBJ2-7; D is ambiguous. CDR1 and CDR2 from the germline V gene are SGHAT and FQNNGV. The CDR3 totals 13 residues. The V end was cut by 2 bases, the J end by 3 bases, with 8 bases between. The CDR3 loop reads CASSLKRIYEQYF. DNA for the CDR3: TGTGCCAGCAGCTTAAAGCGCATCTACGAGCAGTACTTC.

This clonotype was counted ten times or more. The V gene is TRBV3-1, the J gene TRBJ2-7; D remains unclear. In germline, CDR1 is LGHDT, CDR2 YNNKEL (reference sequence). This CDR3 has 13 residues. V lost 3 bases to trimming and J lost 6 bases, with 12 bases between them. The CDR3: CASSQLLRSEQYF. In DNA, the CDR3 is TGTGCCAGCAGCCAGTTACTTCGGAGCGAGCAGTACTTC.

This clonotype was observed at least ten times. The genes are TRBV12-3 or TRBV12-4 and TRBJ2-1, with D uncertain. This CDR3 is 13 amino acids long. The V end was cut by 3 bases, the J end by 4 bases, with 7 bases between. CDR3 sequence (DNA): TGTGCCAGCAGTTTTAACCTTTACAATGAGCAGTTCTTC. Amino acid sequence: CASSFNLYNEQFF.

This clonotype was observed a few times. V and J are TRBV10-1 and TRBJ2-2, with D hard to call. CDR3 length equals 13 residues. Germline assignment: CDR1 WNHNN and CDR2 SYGVQD (reference sequence). Trimming took off 10 bases at V and 0 bases at J, with 9 bases between the two ends. This CDR3 reads CATSGPNTGELFF. The CDR3 DNA is TGCGCCACTTCTGGGCCGAACACCGGGGAGCTGTTTTTT.

This clonotype has at least ten counts. The chain has TRBV6-1 and TRBJ2-5; 7 bases match TRBD1. Germline assignment: CDR1 MNHNS and CDR2 SASEGT. After removal of 8 bases from V and 5 bases from J, the junction contained 5 bases not matched to a gene. This CDR3 has 12 amino acids. CDR3 region: CASGRQGETQYF. Written as DNA, the CDR3 is TGTGCCAGCGGGAGACAGGGTGAGACCCAGTACTTC.

The chain recombines TRBV19 with TRBJ2-7; TRBD1 matches 7 bases. In germline, CDR1 is LNHDA, CDR2 SQIVND (reference sequence). This CDR3 has 13 residues. J gave up 3 bases and V 5 bases, and 4 bases lay outside the gene matches. The chain's CDR3 is CASSPGTDYEQYF. CDR3 in DNA: TGTGCCAGTAGTCCGGGGACAGACTACGAGCAGTACTTC.

This clonotype was detected many times. The gene calls are TRBV30 and TRBJ1-1; unclear D gene. Germline V gives CDR1 GTSNPN, CDR2 SVGIG (reference sequence). V was trimmed by 1 base and J by 5 bases, leaving 11 bases between them. The CDR3 runs 13 residues. The CDR3 DNA reads as TGTGCCTGGAGTGGGGGATTGGGAACTGAAGCTTTCTTT. Protein product: CAWSGGLGTEAFF.

Concerning this clonotype itself: The junction departs from germline at one end; a sequencing error may be responsible. This rearrangement joins TRBV12-3 or TRBV12-4 to TRBJ2-5; D remains unclear. This CDR3 comprises 14 residues. CDR3 amino acids: CTSSLARRLETQYF. CDR3 nucleotides: TGTACCAGCAGTTTAGCTAGAAGGTTGGAGACCCAGTACTTC.

This clonotype was seen more than once but under ten times. A much larger clone lies one base from this, so it may be a read error. The chain recombines TRBV7-3 with TRBJ2-1; 10 bases map to TRBD2. Germline trimming cut 7 bases from V and 5 bases from J; bases unmatched to any gene: 20. Germline assignment: CDR1 SGHTA and CDR2 FQGTGA. The CDR3 runs 19 residues. The CDR3 here is CASTPVETSGIWSHNEQFF. In DNA form, the CDR3 reads TGTGCCAGCACCCCGGTGGAAACTAGCGGGATTTGGTCCCACAATGAGCAGTTCTTC.

The gene calls are TRBV7-9 and TRBJ2-2, with D perhaps given as TRBD1 or TRBD2 (5 bases each). Germline V gene lookup returns CDR1 SEHNR and CDR2 FQNEAQ (reference sequence). Trimming took 6 bases from V and 0 from J, leaving 8 bases between them. This CDR3 is built from 14 residues. The CDR3 region has the DNA TGTGCCAGCAGGGTGGGACCGAACACCGGGGAGCTGTTTTTT. Its protein is CASRVGPNTGELFF.

At least ten counts were recorded for this clonotype. V gene TRBV15 combines with J gene TRBJ2-7; D perhaps matches TRBD2 (6 bases). V was cut by 0 bases and J by 1 base, with 10 bases left in between. The length of the CDR3 is 15 residues. Germline V CDR1 and CDR2: LNHNV, YYDKDF (reference sequence). CDR3 protein: CATSRDRAGSYEQYF. In DNA form, the CDR3 reads TGTGCCACCAGCAGAGATAGGGCGGGATCCTACGAGCAGTACTTC.